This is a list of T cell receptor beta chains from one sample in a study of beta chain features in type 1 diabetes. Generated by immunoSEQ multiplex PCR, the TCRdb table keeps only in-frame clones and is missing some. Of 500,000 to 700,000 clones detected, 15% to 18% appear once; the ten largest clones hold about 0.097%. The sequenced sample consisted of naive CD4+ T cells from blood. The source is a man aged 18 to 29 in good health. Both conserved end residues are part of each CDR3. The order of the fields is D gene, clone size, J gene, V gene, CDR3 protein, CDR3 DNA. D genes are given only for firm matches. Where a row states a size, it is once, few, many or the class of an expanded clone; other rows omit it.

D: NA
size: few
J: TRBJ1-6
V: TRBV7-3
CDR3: CASSLKGIGTPLHF
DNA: TGTGCCAGCAGCTTAAAAGGGATAGGGACACCCCTCCACTTT

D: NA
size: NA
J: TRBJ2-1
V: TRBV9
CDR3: CASSVGGGHNEQFF
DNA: TGTGCCAGCAGCGTAGGTGGCGGTCACAATGAGCAGTTCTTC

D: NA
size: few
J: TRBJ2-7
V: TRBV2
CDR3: CASSEKGNFYEQYF
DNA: TGTGCCAGCAGTGAAAAGGGAAACTTTTACGAGCAGTACTTC

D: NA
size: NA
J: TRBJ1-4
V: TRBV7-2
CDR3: CASSPLTLGGEKLFF
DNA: TGTGCCAGCAGCCCTCTTACCTTGGGCGGTGAAAAACTGTTTTTT

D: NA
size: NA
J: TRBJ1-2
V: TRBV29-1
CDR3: CSVEEGYKGRYTF
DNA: TGCAGCGTTGAGGAGGGGTATAAGGGGCGGTACACCTTC

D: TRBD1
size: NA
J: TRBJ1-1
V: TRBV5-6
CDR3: CASSQDRGHRDTEAFF
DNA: TGTGCCAGCAGCCAGGACAGGGGGCATAGGGACACTGAAGCTTTCTTT

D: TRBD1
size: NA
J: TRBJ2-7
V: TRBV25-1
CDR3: CASSRDSEQYF
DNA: TGTGCCAGCAGCCGGGACAGCGAGCAGTACTTC

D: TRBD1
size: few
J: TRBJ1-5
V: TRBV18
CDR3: CASSPRTGDSNQPQHF
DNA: TGTGCCAGCTCACCAAGGACAGGGGATAGCAATCAGCCCCAGCATTTT

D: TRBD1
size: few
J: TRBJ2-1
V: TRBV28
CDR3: CASSPRGIRINEQFF
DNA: TGTGCCAGCAGCCCCAGGGGGATTAGAATCAATGAGCAGTTCTTC

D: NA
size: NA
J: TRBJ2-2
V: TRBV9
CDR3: CASSVGRGTGELFF
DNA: TGTGCCAGCAGCGTAGGAAGGGGAACCGGGGAGCTGTTTTTT

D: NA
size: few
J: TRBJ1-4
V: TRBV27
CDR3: CASSSAGMGNEKLFF
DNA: TGTGCCAGCAGTTCTGCAGGAATGGGGAATGAAAAACTGTTTTTT

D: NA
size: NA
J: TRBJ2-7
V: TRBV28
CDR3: CASNPSGLLYEQYF
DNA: TGTGCCAGCAATCCGTCGGGACTTCTCTACGAGCAGTACTTC

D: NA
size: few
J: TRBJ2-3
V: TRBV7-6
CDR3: CASSLPVRTDTQYF
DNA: TGTGCCAGCAGCTTACCTGTGCGCACAGATACGCAGTATTTT

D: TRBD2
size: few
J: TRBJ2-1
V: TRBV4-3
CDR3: CASSLTGTSGAMRPFF
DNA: TGCGCCAGCAGCCTGACAGGGACTAGCGGAGCCATGAGACCGTTCTTC

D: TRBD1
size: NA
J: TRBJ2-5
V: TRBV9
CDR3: CASSAGTGLETQYF
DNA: TGTGCCAGCAGCGCCGGGACAGGTCTGGAGACCCAGTACTTC

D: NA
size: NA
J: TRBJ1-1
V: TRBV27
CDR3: CASSLYRQNTEAFF
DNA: TGTGCCAGCAGTTTATACAGGCAGAACACTGAAGCTTTCTTT

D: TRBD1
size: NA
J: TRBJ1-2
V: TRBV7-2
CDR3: CASSSTVGQGVVYGYTF
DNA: TGTGCCAGCAGCTCCACTGTCGGACAGGGGGTAGTCTATGGCTACACCTTC

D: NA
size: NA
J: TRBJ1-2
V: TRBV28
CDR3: CASGALGRDGYTF
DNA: TGTGCCAGCGGAGCCCTAGGGAGGGACGGCTACACCTTC

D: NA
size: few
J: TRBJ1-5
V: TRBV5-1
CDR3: CASRRTGDSNQPQHF
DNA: TGCGCCAGCAGACGAACCGGGGATAGCAATCAGCCCCAGCATTTT

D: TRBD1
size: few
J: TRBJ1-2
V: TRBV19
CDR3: CASSPTGTGGYTF
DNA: TGTGCCAGTAGTCCGACAGGGACGGGCGGCTACACCTTC

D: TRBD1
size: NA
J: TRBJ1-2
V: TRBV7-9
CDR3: CASSAGQKEGYGYTF
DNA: TGTGCCAGCAGCGCGGGACAGAAAGAGGGGTATGGCTACACCTTC

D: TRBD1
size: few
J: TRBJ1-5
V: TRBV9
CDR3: CASSVDGTGEQPQHF
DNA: TGTGCCAGCAGCGTAGATGGGACAGGGGAGCAGCCCCAGCATTTT

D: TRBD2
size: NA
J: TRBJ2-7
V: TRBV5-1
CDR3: CASSPGLAGSSYEQYF
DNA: TGCGCCAGCAGCCCAGGACTAGCGGGGAGCTCCTACGAGCAGTACTTC

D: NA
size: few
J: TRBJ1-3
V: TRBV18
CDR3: CASSPRRDRSSGNTIYF
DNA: TGTGCCAGCTCACCAAGGAGGGATCGCAGCTCTGGAAACACCATATATTTT

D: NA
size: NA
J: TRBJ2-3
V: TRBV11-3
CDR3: CASSRTRGTQYF
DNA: TGTGCCAGCAGTCGGACACGAGGGACGCAGTATTTT

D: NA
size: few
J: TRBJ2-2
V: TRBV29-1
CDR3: CSVGVGAPGELFF
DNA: TGCAGCGTGGGAGTGGGAGCCCCTGGGGAGCTGTTTTTT

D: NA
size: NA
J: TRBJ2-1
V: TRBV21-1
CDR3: CASNEQFF
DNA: TGTGCCAGCAATGAGCAGTTCTTC

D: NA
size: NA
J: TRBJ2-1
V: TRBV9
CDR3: CASSAGGASYNEQFF
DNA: TGTGCCAGCAGCGCGGGCGGAGCCTCCTACAATGAGCAGTTCTTC

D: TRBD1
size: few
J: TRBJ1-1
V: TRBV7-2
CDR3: CASSFQGATVEAFF
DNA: TGTGCCAGCAGCTTTCAGGGGGCCACAGTCGAAGCTTTCTTT

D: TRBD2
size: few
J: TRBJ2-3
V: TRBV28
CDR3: CASSDPSAGGTDTQYF
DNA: TGTGCCAGCAGTGACCCCTCCGCGGGAGGCACAGATACGCAGTATTTT

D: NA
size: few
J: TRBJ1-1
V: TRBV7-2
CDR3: CASSPLAAAFF
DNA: TGTGCCAGCAGCCCCCTAGCCGCCGCTTTCTTT